This T cell receptor (beta chain) was sequenced in a study of shared clonotypes between healthy human individuals. Study-level points and caveats: Larger estimated richness was generally seen in naive subsets than in memory subsets.

Sequencing was performed with immunoSEQ multiplex PCR; in TCRdb, only in-frame clones are kept and a portion is missing. The sample has millions of clones, just over 90% seen once. On this clone: Antigen specificity is unknown.

CD45RO-negative CD8 cells positively selected for CCR7 made up the naive population, which excluded terminally differentiated effector memory CD45RA+ cells. Material for sequencing was naive CD8+ T cells from PBMCs. The TCR was taken from a young man in good health. Some clones in this sample may be carry-over from other donors' samples.

The chain's CDR3 is CASRIADEQFF. The CDR3, as DNA: TGTGCCAGTAGAATTGCAGATGAGCAGTTCTTC. The genes are TRBV19 and TRBJ2-1; D is uncertain. Germline V gene data show CDR1 as LNHDA and CDR2 as SQIVND (reference sequence). Between the trimmed V and J ends, which lost 6 bases and 8 bases, there was a span of 8 bases. This CDR3 is 11 amino acids long. The full variable domain, with the rest looked up from reference TRBV19 and TRBJ2-1, is DGGITQSPKYLFRKEGQNVTLSCEQNLNHDAMYWYRQDPGQGLRLIYYSQIVNDFQKGDIAEGYSVSREKKESFPLTVTSAQKNPTAFYLCASRIADEQFFGPGTRLTVL.